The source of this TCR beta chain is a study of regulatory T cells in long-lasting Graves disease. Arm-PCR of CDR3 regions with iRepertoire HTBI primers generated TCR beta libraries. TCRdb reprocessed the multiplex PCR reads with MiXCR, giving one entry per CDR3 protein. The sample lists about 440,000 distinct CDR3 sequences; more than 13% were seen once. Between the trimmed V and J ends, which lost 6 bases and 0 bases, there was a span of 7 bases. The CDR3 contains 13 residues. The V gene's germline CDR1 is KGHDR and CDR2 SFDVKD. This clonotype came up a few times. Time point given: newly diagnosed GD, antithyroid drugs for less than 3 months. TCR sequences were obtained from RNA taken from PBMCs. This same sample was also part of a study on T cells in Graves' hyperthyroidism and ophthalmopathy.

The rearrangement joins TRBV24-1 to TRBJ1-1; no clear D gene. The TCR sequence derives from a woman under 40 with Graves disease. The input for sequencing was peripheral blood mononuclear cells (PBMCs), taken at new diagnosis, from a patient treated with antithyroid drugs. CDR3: CATSRDMNTEAFF. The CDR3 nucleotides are TGTGCCACCAGTCGGGATATGAACACTGAAGCTTTCTTT.